This TCR beta chain derives from a study of T cell responses to AZD1222 COVID-19 vaccine. Study-wide results and caveats: Nearly half of spike-specific TCRs reportedly go after variant regions that carry no mutations. Repertoires were obtained solely post-peak T cell response. With two AZD1222 doses given, Spike-specific TCR breadth and depth both rose. The donor cohort was predominantly white British with a female majority, and clonal diversity may have been underestimated.

The germline gives CDR1 SGHTA, CDR2 FQGTGA. V was pared by 1 base and J by 4 bases, with 16 bases between. This CDR3 is built from 16 residues. The table came from immunoSEQ multiplex PCR; TCRdb's copy has only in-frame clones and leaves some out. The sample lists just over 95,000 clones, around nine tenths seen once, with 3.7% in the top ten. Remarks on this clone: Its specificity is not known.

This sequence originates from an adult in good health. This specimen was peripheral blood, taken on day 0 of AZD1222 vaccination. The genes are TRBV7-3 and TRBJ1-1; D might be TRBD1 (6 bases). The CDR3 nucleotides are TGTGCCAGCAGCTTAATGTCGCCGGGGGCGGGCACTGAAGCTTTCTTT. This gives the protein CASSLMSPGAGTEAFF. Full variable domain (remainder filled in from reference TRBV7-3 and TRBJ1-1): GAGVSQTPSNKVTEKGKYVELRCDPISGHTALYWYRQSLGQGPEFLIYFQGTGAADDSGLPNDRFFAVRPEGSVSTLKIQRTERGDSAVYLCASSLMSPGAGTEAFFGQGTRLTVV.